A selection of T cell receptor beta chains follows, all from one sample in a study of shared clonotypes between healthy human individuals. Sequencing was performed with immunoSEQ multiplex PCR; in TCRdb, only in-frame clones are kept and a portion is missing. Altogether some 2,000,000 clones are present, 90% to 95% being singletons, with the ten largest covering about 0.13%. The sample was naive CD4+ T cells sorted from blood. These TCRs come from a man aged 18-30 years in good health. The CDR3 runs from the conserved cysteine through the conserved F or W. The D gene is left open where the match is weak. Where a row states a size, it is once, few, many or the class of an expanded clone; other rows omit it.

v_gene	d_gene	abundance	j_gene	CDR3aa	CDR3nt
TRBV10-3	TRBD2	once	TRBJ2-1	CAISSGMGDEQFF	TGTGCCATCAGTAGCGGGATGGGTGATGAGCAGTTCTTC
TRBV7-2	.	.	TRBJ2-7	CASSQWTRPFNEQYF	TGTGCCAGCAGCCAATGGACTCGCCCCTTCAACGAGCAGTACTTC
TRBV5-1	TRBD1	.	TRBJ1-4	CASSFGQDEKLFF	TGCGCCAGCAGCTTCGGACAGGATGAAAAACTGTTTTTT
TRBV4-1	TRBD1	.	TRBJ1-2	CASSQTGQINYGYTF	TGCGCCAGCAGCCAAACGGGACAGATAAACTATGGCTACACCTTC
TRBV2	.	once	TRBJ2-3	CASTRQGTDTQYF	TGTGCCAGCACTCGACAGGGCACAGATACGCAGTATTTT
TRBV5-4	.	.	TRBJ1-2	CASTLRDFYGYTF	TGTGCCAGCACCCTTCGGGACTTCTATGGCTACACCTTC
TRBV29-1	.	.	TRBJ2-5	CSVEWASKETQYF	TGCAGCGTTGAATGGGCATCTAAAGAGACCCAGTACTTC
TRBV4-1	TRBD2	.	TRBJ2-3	CASSQARTSGGADTQYF	TGCGCCAGCAGCCAAGCCCGGACTAGCGGGGGTGCAGATACGCAGTATTTT
TRBV2	.	few	TRBJ1-2	CASSDRVSNYGYTF	TGTGCCAGCAGTGACAGAGTTTCTAACTATGGCTACACCTTC
TRBV15	.	.	TRBJ2-4	CATSRGSDIQYF	TGTGCCACCAGCAGAGGCTCTGACATTCAGTACTTC
TRBV6-5	TRBD2	.	TRBJ2-2	CASRLAGGTGELFF	TGTGCCAGCAGACTAGCGGGGGGGACCGGGGAGCTGTTTTTT
TRBV12-5	.	.	TRBJ1-1	CASGSAGQRSFTEAFF	TGTGCTAGTGGTTCAGCCGGACAGAGGTCGTTCACTGAAGCTTTCTTT
TRBV5-4	TRBD2	.	TRBJ2-3	CASSTWTSGGDTQYF	TGTGCCAGCAGCACATGGACTAGCGGGGGGGATACGCAGTATTTT
TRBV18	.	.	TRBJ1-1	CASSPIEGNTEAFF	TGTGCCAGCTCACCGATCGAGGGGAACACTGAAGCTTTCTTT
TRBV6-6	.	once	TRBJ2-7	CASSPRDRLGYEQYF	TGTGCCAGCAGTCCCCGAGACAGGCTAGGGTACGAGCAGTACTTC
TRBV4-2	.	.	TRBJ1-1	CASSQVSGPMNTEAFF	TGTGCCAGCAGCCAAGTATCGGGGCCAATGAACACTGAAGCTTTCTTT
TRBV27	.	.	TRBJ1-1	CASRPRGNTEAFF	TGTGCCAGCAGACCCCGCGGGAACACTGAAGCTTTCTTT
TRBV5-4	.	.	TRBJ2-5	CASSSTGGNARQETQYF	TGTGCCAGCAGCTCCACGGGGGGCAACGCCCGCCAAGAGACCCAGTACTTC
TRBV5-4	.	.	TRBJ2-3	CASSPTGNVRSDTQYF	TGTGCCAGCAGCCCTACAGGGAACGTCAGGTCAGATACGCAGTATTTT
TRBV2	.	few	TRBJ2-7	CASSEEVYEQYF	TGTGCCAGCAGTGAAGAGGTTTACGAGCAGTACTTC
TRBV30	.	.	TRBJ1-2	CAWSRDKGFNYGYTF	TGTGCCTGGAGCCGGGACAAGGGATTCAACTATGGCTACACCTTC
TRBV5-1	.	.	TRBJ1-1	CASRETGNTEAFF	TGCGCCAGCAGGGAGACAGGGAACACTGAAGCTTTCTTT
TRBV11-3	.	.	TRBJ2-2	CASSPRYTGELFF	TGTGCCAGCAGCCCCCGGTACACCGGGGAGCTGTTTTTT
TRBV6-6	TRBD1	.	TRBJ2-7	CAIQGNEQYF	TGTGCCATACAGGGGAACGAGCAGTACTTC
TRBV2	TRBD1	once	TRBJ1-5	CASERDRGLEPQHF	TGTGCCAGCGAGAGGGACAGAGGGTTGGAGCCCCAGCATTTT
TRBV9	.	.	TRBJ2-2	CASSHGGELFF	TGTGCCAGCAGCCATGGTGGAGAGCTGTTTTTT
TRBV5-1	.	.	TRBJ2-5	CASSYTIQETQYF	TGCGCCAGCAGCTACACTATCCAAGAGACCCAGTACTTC